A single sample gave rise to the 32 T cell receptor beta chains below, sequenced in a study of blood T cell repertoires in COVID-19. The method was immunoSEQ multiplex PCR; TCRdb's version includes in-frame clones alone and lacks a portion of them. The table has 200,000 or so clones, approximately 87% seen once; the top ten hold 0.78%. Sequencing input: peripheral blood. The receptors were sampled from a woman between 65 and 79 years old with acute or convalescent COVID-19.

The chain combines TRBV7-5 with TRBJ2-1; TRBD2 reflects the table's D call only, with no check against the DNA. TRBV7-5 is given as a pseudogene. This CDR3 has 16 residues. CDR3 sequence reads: CVRSGVSSGRYNEQFF. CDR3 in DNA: TGTGTCAGAAGCGGGGTCTCTAGCGGGCGGTACAATGAGCAGTTCTTC.

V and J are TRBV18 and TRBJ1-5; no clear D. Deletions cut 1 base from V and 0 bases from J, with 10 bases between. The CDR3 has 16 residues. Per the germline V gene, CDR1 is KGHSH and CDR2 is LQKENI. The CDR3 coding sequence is TGTGCCAGCTCACCACTTGGCGGGAATAGCAATCAGCCCCAGCATTTT. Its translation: CASSPLGGNSNQPQHF.

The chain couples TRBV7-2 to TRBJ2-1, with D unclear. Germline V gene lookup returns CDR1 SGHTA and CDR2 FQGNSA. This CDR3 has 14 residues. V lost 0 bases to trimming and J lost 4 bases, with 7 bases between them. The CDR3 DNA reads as TGTGCCAGCAGCTTAGCTCCCGTTTACAATGAGCAGTTCTTC. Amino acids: CASSLAPVYNEQFF. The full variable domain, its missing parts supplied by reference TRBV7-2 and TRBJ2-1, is GAGVSQSPSNKVTEKGKDVELRCDPISGHTALYWYRQSLGQGLEFLIYFQGNSAPDKSGLPSDRFSAERTGGSVSTLTIQRTQQEDSAVYLCASSLAPVYNEQFFGPGTRLTVL.

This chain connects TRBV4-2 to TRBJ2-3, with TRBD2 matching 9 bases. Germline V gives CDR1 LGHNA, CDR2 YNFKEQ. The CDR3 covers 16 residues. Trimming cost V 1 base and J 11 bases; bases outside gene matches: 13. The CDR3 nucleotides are TGTGCCAGCAGCCAAGGCCAAGCGGGGGGCCCAAGTCAGCAGTATTTT. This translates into CASSQGQAGGPSQQYF.

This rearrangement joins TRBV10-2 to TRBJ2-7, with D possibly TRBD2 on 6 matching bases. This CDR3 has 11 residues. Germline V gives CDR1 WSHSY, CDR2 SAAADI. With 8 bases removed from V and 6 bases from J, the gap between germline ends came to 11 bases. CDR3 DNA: TGCGCCAGCGGACTAACCTCCGAGCAGTACTTC. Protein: CASGLTSEQYF.

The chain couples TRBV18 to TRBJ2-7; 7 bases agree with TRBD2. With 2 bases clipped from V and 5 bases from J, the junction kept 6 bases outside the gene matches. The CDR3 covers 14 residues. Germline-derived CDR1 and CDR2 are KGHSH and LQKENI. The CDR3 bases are TGTGCCAGCTCACCAATGACTAGCTGGCACGAGCAGTACTTC. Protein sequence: CASSPMTSWHEQYF.

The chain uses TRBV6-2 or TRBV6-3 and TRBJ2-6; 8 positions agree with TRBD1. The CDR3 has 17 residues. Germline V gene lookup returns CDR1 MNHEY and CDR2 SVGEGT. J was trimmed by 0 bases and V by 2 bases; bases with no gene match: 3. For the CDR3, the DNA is TGTGCCAGCAGTTACGACAGGGGACCCTCTGGGGCCAACGTCCTGACTTTC. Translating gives CASSYDRGPSGANVLTF.

The CDR3 DNA sequence: TGTGCCAGCAGCTGGACAGATAATTCACCCCTCCACTTT. It is translated as CASSWTDNSPLHF. The chain carries TRBV11-2 and TRBJ1-6; weak D call: TRBD1 (6 bases). CDR3 length: 13 residues. Trimming took off 4 bases at V and 5 bases at J, with 6 bases between the two ends. Germline loops: CDR1 SGHAT, CDR2 FQNNGV.

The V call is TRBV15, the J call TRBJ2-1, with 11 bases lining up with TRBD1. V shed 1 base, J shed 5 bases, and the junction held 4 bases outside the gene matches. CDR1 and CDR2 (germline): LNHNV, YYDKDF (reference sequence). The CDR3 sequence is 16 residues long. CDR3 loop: CATSRGTGGLNNEQFF. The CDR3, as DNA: TGTGCCACCAGCAGAGGGACAGGGGGCCTAAACAATGAGCAGTTCTTC.

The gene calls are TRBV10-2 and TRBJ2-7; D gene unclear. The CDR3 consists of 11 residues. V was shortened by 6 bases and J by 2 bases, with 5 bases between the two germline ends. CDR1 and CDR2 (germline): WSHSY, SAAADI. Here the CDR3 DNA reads TGCGCCAGCAGCCCCACCTACGAGCAGTACTTC. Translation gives CASSPTYEQYF.

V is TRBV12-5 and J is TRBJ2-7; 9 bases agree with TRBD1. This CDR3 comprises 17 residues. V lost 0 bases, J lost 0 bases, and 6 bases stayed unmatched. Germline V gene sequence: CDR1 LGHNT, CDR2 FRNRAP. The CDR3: CASGLVTGQGLSYEQYF. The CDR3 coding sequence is TGTGCTAGTGGTTTGGTCACAGGACAGGGGCTCTCCTACGAGCAGTACTTC.

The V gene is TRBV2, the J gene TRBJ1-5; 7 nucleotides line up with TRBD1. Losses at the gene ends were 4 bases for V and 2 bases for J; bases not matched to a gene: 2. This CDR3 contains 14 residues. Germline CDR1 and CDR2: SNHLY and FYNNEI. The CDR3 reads CASSGTGRNQPQHF. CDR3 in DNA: TGTGCCAGCAGTGGGACAGGCCGCAATCAGCCCCAGCATTTT.

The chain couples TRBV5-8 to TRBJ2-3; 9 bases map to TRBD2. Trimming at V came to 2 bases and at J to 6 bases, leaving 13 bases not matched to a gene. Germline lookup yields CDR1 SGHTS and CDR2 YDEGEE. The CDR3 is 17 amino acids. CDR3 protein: CASSFVTGGGASDTQYF. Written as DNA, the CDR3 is TGTGCCAGCAGCTTCGTCACTGGCGGGGGGGCCTCGGATACGCAGTATTTT.

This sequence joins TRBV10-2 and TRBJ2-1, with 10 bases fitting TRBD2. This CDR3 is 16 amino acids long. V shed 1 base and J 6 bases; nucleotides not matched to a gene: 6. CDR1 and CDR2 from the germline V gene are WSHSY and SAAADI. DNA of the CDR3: TGCGCCAGCAGTGAGTGGAGCGGGAGGGCCCTCAATGAGCAGTTCTTC. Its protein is CASSEWSGRALNEQFF.

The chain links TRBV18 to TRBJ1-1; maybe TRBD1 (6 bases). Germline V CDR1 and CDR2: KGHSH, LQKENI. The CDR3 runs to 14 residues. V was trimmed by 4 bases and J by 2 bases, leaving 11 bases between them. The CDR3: CASSRRQDNTEAFF. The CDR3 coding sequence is TGTGCCAGCTCACGACGACAGGATAACACTGAAGCTTTCTTT.

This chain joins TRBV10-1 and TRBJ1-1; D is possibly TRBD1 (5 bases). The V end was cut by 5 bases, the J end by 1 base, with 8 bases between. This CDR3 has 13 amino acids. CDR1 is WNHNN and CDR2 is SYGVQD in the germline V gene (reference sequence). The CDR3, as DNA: TGCGCCAGCAGTTTAACAGGGAACACTGAAGCTTTCTTT. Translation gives CASSLTGNTEAFF.

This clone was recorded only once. The DNA of the CDR3 is TGTGCCAGCAGCCAAGAGTTCCAGGGCACCTACGAGCAGTACTTC. The encoded protein is CASSQEFQGTYEQYF. The chain joins TRBV3-1 (or the pseudogene TRBV3-2) to TRBJ2-7; possible D gene TRBD1, 5 bases. Germline CDR1 reads LGHDT; CDR2 reads YNNKEL (reference sequence). CDR3 length: 15 amino acids. V gave up 0 bases and J gave up 2 bases, with 11 bases separating them.

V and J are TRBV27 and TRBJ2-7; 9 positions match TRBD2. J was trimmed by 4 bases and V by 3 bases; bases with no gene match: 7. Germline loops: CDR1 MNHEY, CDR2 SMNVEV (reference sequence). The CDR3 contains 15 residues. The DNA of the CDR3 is TGTGCCAGCAGTTTCAGCGGGAGGAAAATTTACGAGCAGTACTTC. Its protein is CASSFSGRKIYEQYF.

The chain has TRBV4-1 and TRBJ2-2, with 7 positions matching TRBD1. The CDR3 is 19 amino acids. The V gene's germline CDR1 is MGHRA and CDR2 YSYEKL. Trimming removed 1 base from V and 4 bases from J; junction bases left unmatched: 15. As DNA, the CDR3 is TGCGCCAGCAGCCAAGCCCACCGAGACAGGGTAGATACCACCGGGGAGCTGTTTTTT. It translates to CASSQAHRDRVDTTGELFF.

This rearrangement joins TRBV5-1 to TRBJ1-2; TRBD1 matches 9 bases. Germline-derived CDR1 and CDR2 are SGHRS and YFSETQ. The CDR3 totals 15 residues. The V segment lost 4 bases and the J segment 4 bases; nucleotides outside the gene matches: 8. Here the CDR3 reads CASSPGTGMGYGYTF. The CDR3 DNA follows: TGCGCCAGCAGCCCAGGGACAGGGATGGGCTATGGCTACACCTTC.

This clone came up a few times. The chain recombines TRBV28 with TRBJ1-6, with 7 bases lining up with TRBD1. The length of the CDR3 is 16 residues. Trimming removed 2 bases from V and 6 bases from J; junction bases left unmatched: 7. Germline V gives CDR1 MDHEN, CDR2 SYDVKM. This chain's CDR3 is CASSLPRPGGNSPLHF. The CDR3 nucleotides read TGTGCCAGCAGTTTACCTAGGCCAGGGGGTAATTCACCCCTCCACTTT.

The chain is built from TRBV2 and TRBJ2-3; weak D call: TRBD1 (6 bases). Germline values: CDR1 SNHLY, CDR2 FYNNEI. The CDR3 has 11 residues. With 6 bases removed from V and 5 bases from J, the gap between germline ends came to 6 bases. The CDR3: CASRGGDTQYF. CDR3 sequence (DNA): TGTGCCAGCAGAGGGGGAGATACGCAGTATTTT.

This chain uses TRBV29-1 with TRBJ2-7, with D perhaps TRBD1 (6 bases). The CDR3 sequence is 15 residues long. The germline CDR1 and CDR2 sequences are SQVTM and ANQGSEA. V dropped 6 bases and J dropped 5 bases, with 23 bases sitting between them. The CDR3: CSVPSGNRARDEQYF. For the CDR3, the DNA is TGCAGCGTCCCATCCGGGAACAGGGCAAGGGACGAGCAGTACTTC.

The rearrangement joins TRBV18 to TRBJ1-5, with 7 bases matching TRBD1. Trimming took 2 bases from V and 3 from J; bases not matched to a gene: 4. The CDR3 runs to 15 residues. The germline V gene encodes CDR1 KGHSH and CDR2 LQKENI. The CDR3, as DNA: TGTGCCAGCTCACCAGAAGACAGGGACAATCAGCCCCAGCATTTT. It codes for CASSPEDRDNQPQHF.

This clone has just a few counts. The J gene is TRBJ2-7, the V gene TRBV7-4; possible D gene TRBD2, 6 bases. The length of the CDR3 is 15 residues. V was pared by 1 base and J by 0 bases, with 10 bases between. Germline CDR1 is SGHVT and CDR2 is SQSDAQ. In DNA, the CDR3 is TGTGCCAGCAGCTTAGGGGGGACTTTCTCCTACGAGCAGTACTTC. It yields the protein CASSLGGTFSYEQYF.

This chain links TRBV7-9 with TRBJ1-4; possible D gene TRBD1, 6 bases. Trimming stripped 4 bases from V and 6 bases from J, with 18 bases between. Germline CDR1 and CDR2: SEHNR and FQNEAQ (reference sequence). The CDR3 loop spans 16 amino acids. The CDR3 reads CASSSDGGGEDEKLFF. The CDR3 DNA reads TGTGCCAGCAGCTCCGACGGAGGGGGGGAGGATGAAAAACTGTTTTTT.

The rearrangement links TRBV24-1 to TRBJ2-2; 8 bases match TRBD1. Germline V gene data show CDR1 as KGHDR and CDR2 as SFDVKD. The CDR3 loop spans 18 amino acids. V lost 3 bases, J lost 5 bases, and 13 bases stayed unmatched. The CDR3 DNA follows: TGTGCCACCAGTGATGACGACAGGGGACGATCGAGTACCGGGGAGCTGTTTTTT. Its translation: CATSDDDRGRSSTGELFF.

CDR3 loop: CSVEVALGQAEAFF. CDR3 coding DNA: TGCAGCGTTGAAGTCGCACTAGGACAGGCTGAAGCTTTCTTT. The genes are TRBV29-1 and TRBJ1-1; 7 bases match TRBD1. In germline, CDR1 is SQVTM, CDR2 ANQGSEA. The CDR3 is made up of 14 amino acids. V lost 1 base and J lost 6; bases outside the gene matches: 8.

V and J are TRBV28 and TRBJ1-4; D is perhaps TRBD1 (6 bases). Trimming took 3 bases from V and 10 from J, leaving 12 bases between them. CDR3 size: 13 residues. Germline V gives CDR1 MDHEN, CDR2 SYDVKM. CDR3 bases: TGTGCCAGCAGTTTTTCCAGGGGTACAAAACTGTTTTTT. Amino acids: CASSFSRGTKLFF. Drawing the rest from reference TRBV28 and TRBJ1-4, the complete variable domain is DVKVTQSSRYLVKRTGEKVFLECVQDMDHENMFWYRQDPGLGLRLIYFSYDVKMKEKGDIPEGYSVSREKKERFSLILESASTNQTSMYLCASSFSRGTKLFFGSGTQLSVL.

CDR3 residues: CASSQDPRGGSTDTQYF. The CDR3 coding sequence is TGCGCCAGCAGCCAAGACCCCCGGGGGGGTAGCACAGATACGCAGTATTTT. This sequence joins TRBV4-3 and TRBJ2-3; TRBD2 aligns across 8 bases. The junction had 5 bases not matched to a gene; V was cut back by 0 bases and J by 0 bases. CDR1 and CDR2 from the germline V gene are LGHNA and YSLEER. The CDR3 runs to 17 residues.

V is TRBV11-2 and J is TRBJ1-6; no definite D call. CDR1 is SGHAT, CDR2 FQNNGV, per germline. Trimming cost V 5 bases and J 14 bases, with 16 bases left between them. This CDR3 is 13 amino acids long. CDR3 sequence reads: CASSPHYRPALHF. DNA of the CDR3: TGTGCCAGCAGCCCACACTACCGCCCGGCCCTCCACTTT.

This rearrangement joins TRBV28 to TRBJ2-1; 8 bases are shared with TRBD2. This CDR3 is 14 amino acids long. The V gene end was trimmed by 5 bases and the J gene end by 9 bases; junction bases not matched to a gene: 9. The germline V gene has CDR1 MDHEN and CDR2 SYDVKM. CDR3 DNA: TGTGCCAGCAGTCAAAGCGGGAGCGGAATTGAGCAGTTCTTC. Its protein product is CASSQSGSGIEQFF.